This T cell receptor (beta chain) appears in the sequencing data of a study of blood T cell repertoires in COVID-19. The wider study: COVID-19 samples from acute and convalescent phases originated in the United States, Italy and Spain. In each case, the material was cDNA or gDNA derived from T cells, B-cell-depleted T cells, or PBMCs.

This clone was seen a handful of times. Authors' data handling: Reference gene primer amplification gave nucleated cell count estimates. Some clones are missing from TCRdb's copy, which holds only in-frame ones; the method was immunoSEQ multiplex PCR. That table furnishes V, J and clone size, whereas the DNA furnished D and trimming. This sample yields more than 50,000 clones, of which roughly 89% are seen a single time; nearly 5% belongs to the top ten. V dropped 4 bases and J dropped 0 bases, with 8 bases sitting between them. Germline V gene data show CDR1 as SGHNT and CDR2 as YYREEE (reference sequence). CDR3 length equals 15 residues.

The TCR was taken from a man aged 60-69 years with active COVID-19. Sequencing input: peripheral blood. This sequence joins TRBV5-4 and TRBJ1-6; D gene ambiguous. The CDR3 protein is CASSPGNSYNSPLHF. CDR3 nucleotides: TGTGCCAGCAGCCCCGGTAACTCCTATAATTCACCCCTCCACTTT.